A selection of T cell receptor beta chains follows, all from one sample in a study of OX40 agonist ivuxolimab in advanced cancers. Assay used: immunoSEQ multiplex PCR; TCRdb lists only in-frame clones, some missing. Of 70,000 to 95,000 clones listed, approximately 94% are singletons. Here the sequenced sample was CD4+ or CD8+ T cells sorted from blood, taken in a trial of the OX40 agonist ivuxolimab. The source is an adult with an advanced solid tumor such as melanoma, head and neck, liver or kidney cancer. CDR3s include the opening cysteine and the closing phenylalanine or tryptophan. A D gene is named only where the DNA matches it firmly. Only part of the rows carry a size: once, few, many, or a class if the clone is expanded.

D gene	V gene	J gene	clone size	CDR3 DNA	CDR3 protein
.	TRBV7-8	TRBJ2-1	once	TGTGCCAGCAGCCCCTACCTCACCAGCTCCTACAATGAGCAGTTCTTC	CASSPYLTSSYNEQFF
TRBD1	TRBV5-1	TRBJ1-2	.	TGCGCCAGCAGCACACAGGGGTCGGGTGGCTACACCTTC	CASSTQGSGGYTF
.	TRBV12-2	TRBJ2-2	.	TGTGCAAGTCGCTTATCCCGGGACCATAACACCGGGGAGCTGTTTTTT	CASRLSRDHNTGELFF
.	TRBV6-5	TRBJ1-1	.	TGTGCCAGCAGCCTATACAGGAACACTGAAGCTTTCTTT	CASSLYRNTEAFF
TRBD2	TRBV4-1	TRBJ2-1	once	TGCGCCAGCAGCCAAGGACCTAGCGGGGGCCCGGGCGCCTACAATGAGCAGTTCTTC	CASSQGPSGGPGAYNEQFF
TRBD2	TRBV7-2	TRBJ2-1	.	TGTGCCAGCAGCATAGGACTAGCGGAGGGGAATGAGCAGTTCTTC	CASSIGLAEGNEQFF
.	TRBV28	TRBJ1-5	.	TGTGCCAGACCCCGGGACTCCAATCAGCCCCAGCATTTT	CARPRDSNQPQHF
TRBD2	TRBV7-9	TRBJ2-3	.	TGTGCCAGCAGCTCGACGGAGACTAGCGGGTCCTCTAGCACAGATACGCAGTATTTT	CASSSTETSGSSSTDTQYF
.	TRBV7-2	TRBJ2-7	.	TGTGCCAGCAGCCCAGAGACCTACGAGCAGTACTTC	CASSPETYEQYF
.	TRBV7-9	TRBJ1-1	.	TGTGCCAGCAGCTTACCGGGGAACACTGAAGCTTTCTTT	CASSLPGNTEAFF
TRBD2	TRBV5-6	TRBJ2-1	.	TGTGCCAGCAGCTTGTTGCCTAGCGGGAGTGGGGGTAATGAGCAGTTCTTC	CASSLLPSGSGGNEQFF
TRBD1	TRBV30	TRBJ1-2	.	TGTGCCTGGACGGCAGGGGGCATGAACTATGGCTACACCTTC	CAWTAGGMNYGYTF
.	TRBV2	TRBJ2-2	.	TGTGCCAGCAGTGGAAGGGTGGGGCGACAATCGAACACCGGGGAGCTGTTTTTT	CASSGRVGRQSNTGELFF
.	TRBV19	TRBJ2-2	.	TGTGCCAGTCGTCCCGGAGCGAACACCGGGGAGCTGTTTTTT	CASRPGANTGELFF
.	TRBV19	TRBJ1-4	.	TGTGCCAGTAGTATAGTTGATCGTGAAAAACTGTTTTTT	CASSIVDREKLFF
TRBD1	TRBV28	TRBJ2-2	.	TGTGCCAGCAGGTCGACACAGGGGGCGCTGGACACCGGGGAGCTGTTTTTT	CASRSTQGALDTGELFF